This TCR beta chain is drawn from a study of blood T cell repertoires in COVID-19. Turning to the study itself: The origin of the acute and convalescent COVID-19 samples was the United States, Italy and Spain. Sample material is recorded as cDNA or gDNA derived from T cells, B-cell-depleted T cells, or PBMCs.

It was during active infection that Seattle patients were enrolled and then longitudinally followed. Trimming left V 7 bases short and J 1 base short, with 10 bases between. In germline, CDR1 is LGHDT, CDR2 YNNKEL (reference sequence). This CDR3 region has 13 residues. In the original processing: Amplification from reference gene primers served as the basis for estimated nucleated cell counts. TCRdb keeps only in-frame clones here, not all; method: immunoSEQ multiplex PCR. V and J calls and clone size are as listed in that table; D and trimming were resolved from the DNA. The sample carries hundreds of thousands of clones, 88% recorded once.

The receptor was derived from a woman aged 70-85 years with COVID-19, enrolled during active disease. The specimen sequenced was peripheral blood. V is TRBV3-1 (or the pseudogene TRBV3-2) and J is TRBJ1-1; D perhaps matches TRBD1 (6 bases). The CDR3 spells CASMTGENTEAFF. The CDR3 bases are TGTGCCAGCATGACAGGAGAGAACACTGAAGCTTTCTTT.